The 13 T cell receptor beta chains below all came from one sample that was sequenced in a study of blood T cell repertoires in COVID-19. This table comes from immunoSEQ multiplex PCR, and its TCRdb copy is limited to in-frame clones, with some not included. The table lists fewer than 350,000 clones, 75% to 85% of them singletons. Sequenced: peripheral blood. The receptors derive from a human donor in a cohort sampled during active COVID-19.

The chain combines TRBV9 with TRBJ1-1; TRBD1 matches 7 bases. J was trimmed by 10 bases and V by 5 bases; bases with no gene match: 14. The CDR3 has 14 residues. Germline CDR1 is SGDLS and CDR2 is YYNGEE. Here the CDR3 reads CASRGPFVGGSAFF. In DNA form, the CDR3 reads TGTGCCAGCAGAGGCCCTTTTGTAGGGGGCTCAGCTTTCTTT.

The chain employs TRBV19 and TRBJ2-7; D is perhaps TRBD2 (5 bases). Trimming stripped 4 bases from V and 2 bases from J, with 12 bases between. The length of the CDR3 is 14 residues. Germline lookup yields CDR1 LNHDA and CDR2 SQIVND (reference sequence). The CDR3 sequence: CASSTRTYPYEQYF. The CDR3 coding sequence is TGTGCCAGTAGTACCCGGACTTATCCCTACGAGCAGTACTTC.

J is TRBJ1-2 and V is TRBV30; TRBD1 agrees at 8 bases. Germline CDR1 and CDR2: GTSNPN and SVGIG (reference sequence). This CDR3 spans 15 amino acids. V shed 2 bases and J 8 bases; nucleotides not matched to a gene: 13. The CDR3 is CAWSWTGRDVEGYTF. CDR3 DNA sequence: TGTGCCTGGAGTTGGACAGGGAGGGACGTAGAGGGCTACACCTTC.

This chain links TRBV2 with TRBJ2-5, with 8 bases matching TRBD1. This CDR3 region has 15 residues. Germline V CDR1 and CDR2: SNHLY, FYNNEI. V lost 6 bases, J lost 4 bases, and 10 bases stayed unmatched. The CDR3 sequence is CASSEDRVWGETQYF. Here the CDR3 DNA reads TGTGCCAGCAGCGAGGACAGGGTCTGGGGAGAGACCCAGTACTTC.

The V gene is TRBV12-5, the J gene TRBJ1-1; D unresolved. The V gene lost 1 base and the J gene lost 7 bases, with 13 bases spanning the gap. Germline lookup yields CDR1 LGHNT and CDR2 FRNRAP. The CDR3 is 14 amino acids. The CDR3 spells CASGLAKSGFEAFF. The CDR3 DNA follows: TGTGCTAGTGGTTTGGCGAAATCGGGGTTTGAAGCTTTCTTT.

V is TRBV5-4 and J is TRBJ1-2; D may be TRBD1 (6 bases). V gave up 4 bases and J gave up 5 bases, with 15 bases separating them. CDR3 length: 14 residues. The germline V gene encodes CDR1 SGHNT and CDR2 YYREEE (reference sequence). This CDR3 is CASSGSGVRYGYTF. DNA of the CDR3: TGTGCCAGCAGCGGGTCAGGGGTGAGGTATGGCTACACCTTC.

The rearrangement links TRBV6-1 to TRBJ2-3; maybe TRBD1 (5 bases). The CDR3 sequence is 16 residues long. Germline CDR1 and CDR2: MNHNS and SASEGT. The germline V and J ends were trimmed by 2 bases and 0 bases, with 12 bases remaining between them. Here the CDR3 reads CASSEIQTASTDTQYF. The CDR3 nucleotides read TGTGCCAGCAGTGAAATCCAGACAGCTAGCACAGATACGCAGTATTTT.

V gene TRBV2 combines with J gene TRBJ2-7, with D possibly matching TRBD1 (6 bases). With 1 base removed from V and 0 bases from J, the gap between germline ends came to 22 bases. Germline CDR1 and CDR2: SNHLY and FYNNEI. This CDR3 is 19 amino acids long. The CDR3 loop reads CASSEVFQFKLDSSYEQYF. The DNA for the CDR3 is TGTGCCAGCAGTGAAGTGTTCCAATTCAAATTGGACAGCTCCTACGAGCAGTACTTC.

The rearrangement uses TRBV3-1 (or the pseudogene TRBV3-2) and TRBJ2-1, with D tentatively TRBD2 (5 bases). The CDR3 runs 15 residues. The germline gives CDR1 LGHDT, CDR2 YNNKEL (reference sequence). V lost 0 bases, J lost 8 bases, and 14 bases lay in between. The CDR3 region has the DNA TGTGCCAGCAGCCAAGATAAGCGTCAGAGGGATGAGCAGTTCTTC. Translated: CASSQDKRQRDEQFF.

This sequence joins TRBV19 and TRBJ1-1; no firm D call. Trimming left V 4 bases short and J 0 bases short, with 6 bases between. Germline V CDR1 and CDR2: LNHDA, SQIVND (reference sequence). The CDR3 is 13 amino acids. The CDR3 DNA is TGTGCCAGTAGTAACCCGGTGAACACTGAAGCTTTCTTT. This codes for CASSNPVNTEAFF.

The J gene is TRBJ2-7, the V gene TRBV4-1; 12 positions match TRBD2. This CDR3 region has 16 residues. The V and J ends lost 0 bases and 5 bases, in that order; junction bases with no gene match: 5. Germline lookup yields CDR1 MGHRA and CDR2 YSYEKL. Here the CDR3 reads CASSQDLTSGGNEQYF. CDR3 DNA sequence: TGCGCCAGCAGCCAAGATTTGACTAGCGGGGGCAACGAGCAGTACTTC.

J is TRBJ1-5 and V is TRBV25-1, with D perhaps TRBD1 (6 bases). CDR1 and CDR2 from the germline V gene are MGHDK and SYGVNS. The CDR3 is 14 amino acids. The V and J ends lost 1 base and 7 bases respectively, with 11 bases between them. This CDR3 is CASSESLGAQPQHF. CDR3 coding DNA: TGTGCCAGCAGTGAATCATTGGGGGCGCAGCCCCAGCATTTT.

The gene calls are TRBV6-4 and TRBJ1-4; the D is unclear. Per the germline V gene, CDR1 is MRHNA and CDR2 is SNTAGT. The CDR3 length is 15 residues. Trimming removed 6 bases from V and 7 bases from J, with 18 bases in between. The CDR3 region has the DNA TGTGCCAGCAGCCCCGATGCAGGCTTGGGTGAAAAACTGTTTTTT. It specifies CASSPDAGLGEKLFF.